This TCR beta chain comes out of a study of blood T cell repertoires in COVID-19. As for the study in general: Italy, Spain and the United States were the sources of the convalescent and acute COVID-19 samples.

V was clipped by 6 bases and J by 3 bases; unmatched bases: 5. Germline CDR1 is SQVTM and CDR2 is ANQGSEA. The CDR3 has 13 residues. The protocol was immunoSEQ multiplex PCR, while the TCRdb copy is restricted to in-frame clones and leaves out a portion. The sample includes roughly 97,000 clones, approximately 80% of them seen just once. This TCR was recovered from a man in his sixties or seventies with acute or convalescent COVID-19. Material: peripheral blood. The rearrangement links TRBV29-1 to TRBJ2-7; 10 bases fit TRBD1. CDR3 sequence: CSVRTGGFYEQYF. The CDR3 DNA is TGCAGCGTCAGGACAGGGGGTTTCTACGAGCAGTACTTC.